Below, 25 T cell receptor beta chains from the same sample are listed, as sequenced in a study of blood T cell repertoires in COVID-19 (dated by TCRdb to about 2020). The library was prepared using the immunoSEQ multiplex PCR assay. TCRdb took this table from immuneACCESS and kept in-frame rearrangements with V and J called. Such tables lack part of the clones; where checked against another copy, unresolved V genes explain under half of the gap, and the rest is unexplained. The table for this sample lists over 250,000 clones; 89% of them were counted only once. 2% to 2.5% of the sample rests with the top ten. Sequencing was performed on peripheral blood. Receptors were obtained from a man between 50 and 59 years old with acute or convalescent COVID-19.

V gene TRBV6-5 combines with J gene TRBJ2-2; maybe TRBD1 (5 bases). Germline lookup yields CDR1 MNHEY and CDR2 SVGAGI. This CDR3 has 15 residues. Deletions cut 5 bases from V and 2 bases from J, with 12 bases between. CDR3 sequence (DNA): TGTGCCAGCAGTACCGCCAGGGTCAACACCGGGGAGCTGTTTTTT. Protein sequence: CASSTARVNTGELFF.

The CDR3 loop reads CASTAGIAGPLHF. The DNA for the CDR3 is TGTGCCAGCACTGCAGGCATTGCGGGACCCCTCCACTTT. The chain joins TRBV6-5 to TRBJ1-6; no clear D. CDR3 length: 13 residues. Germline V lookup: CDR1 MNHEY, CDR2 SVGAGI. Deletions cut 7 bases from V and 12 bases from J, with 16 bases between.

The chain combines TRBV20-1 with TRBJ1-1; the match to TRBD1 covers 9 bases. Germline CDR1 and CDR2: DFQATT and SNEGSKA (reference sequence). The CDR3 consists of 17 residues. V lost 3 bases, J lost 1 base, and 12 bases stayed unmatched. CDR3 bases: TGCAGTGCTAGTTCCCGGGACAGGGCTTGGTGGAACACTGAAGCTTTCTTT. This codes for CSASSRDRAWWNTEAFF.

This chain joins TRBV7-3 and TRBJ2-7; TRBD2 aligns across 8 bases. This CDR3 has 17 residues. V trimming: 2 bases; J trimming: 3 bases; junction bases outside the gene matches: 12. Germline CDR1 reads SGHTA; CDR2 reads FQGTGA. CDR3 amino acids: CASSLGSAGDPGYEQYF. CDR3 in DNA: TGTGCCAGCAGCTTAGGATCAGCGGGGGATCCAGGCTACGAGCAGTACTTC.

The chain is built from TRBV13 and TRBJ1-2, with TRBD1 as a possible D gene (6 bases). This CDR3 contains 15 residues. In germline, CDR1 is PRHDT, CDR2 FYEKMQ (reference sequence). V was shortened by 4 bases and J by 2 bases, with 14 bases between the two germline ends. CDR3 bases: TGTGCCAGCAGCTCGAGGGCCACAGGGAACTATGGCTACACCTTC. This codes for CASSSRATGNYGYTF.

The chain is built from TRBV7-9 and TRBJ1-6, with a tentative D call TRBD1 (6 bases). The CDR3 is made up of 14 amino acids. The V gene lost 7 bases and the J gene lost 8 bases, with 15 bases spanning the gap. Germline CDR1 is SEHNR and CDR2 is FQNEAQ (reference sequence). CDR3 in DNA: TGTGCCAGCAACCAACAGGGTTGGGATTCACCCCTCCACTTT. This translates into CASNQQGWDSPLHF.

V gene TRBV4-2 combines with J gene TRBJ2-7; 11 bases line up with TRBD2. CDR3 length equals 18 residues. Trimming took 2 bases from V and 1 from J; bases not matched to a gene: 10. Germline CDR1 LGHNA, CDR2 YNFKEQ. In DNA form, the CDR3 reads TGTGCCAGCAGCCAAAACCCGAACCTAGCGGGGGGTTCCTACGAGCAGTACTTC. Protein sequence: CASSQNPNLAGGSYEQYF.

The chain recombines TRBV18 with TRBJ1-6; TRBD1 aligns across 7 bases. The J segment lost 5 bases and the V segment lost 1 base, leaving 5 bases of the junction unmatched. From germline, CDR1 is KGHSH and CDR2 LQKENI. There are 16 residues in the CDR3. The CDR3 DNA reads TGTGCCAGCTCACCACTTCAGGGGGGTAATAATTCACCCCTCCACTTT. It translates to CASSPLQGGNNSPLHF.

This chain joins TRBV3-1 (or the pseudogene TRBV3-2) and TRBJ1-2; D perhaps matches TRBD1 (6 bases). Germline assignment: CDR1 LGHDT and CDR2 YNNKEL (reference sequence). V was cut by 3 bases and J by 4 bases, with 21 bases left in between. The CDR3 spans 17 residues. The CDR3 nucleotides read TGTGCCAGCAGCCAGAACCGTTTACAGGGTGACGGCTATGGCTACACCTTC. This sequence encodes CASSQNRLQGDGYGYTF.

The chain carries TRBV27 and TRBJ2-7; D is perhaps TRBD1 (6 bases). V lost 5 bases, J lost 3 bases, and 14 bases lay in between. The CDR3 is 14 amino acids. Germline V gives CDR1 MNHEY, CDR2 SMNVEV (reference sequence). The CDR3 DNA sequence: TGTGCCAGCAGTAAACGGACAGATCGCTACGAGCAGTACTTC. Translating it yields CASSKRTDRYEQYF.

This clone has at least ten counts. The chain combines TRBV7-9 with TRBJ2-3; 9 positions match TRBD1. The V and J ends lost 10 bases and 0 bases, in that order; junction bases with no gene match: 5. Per germline, CDR1 SEHNR and CDR2 FQNEAQ (reference sequence). This CDR3 comprises 14 residues. CDR3 bases: TGTGCCACCACAGGGACAGGGAGCACAGATACGCAGTATTTT. It yields the protein CATTGTGSTDTQYF.

The rearrangement joins TRBV5-1 to TRBJ1-1; possibly TRBD1 for D (6 bases). V was shortened by 0 bases and J by 6 bases, with 9 bases between the two germline ends. This CDR3 comprises 13 residues. The germline gives CDR1 SGHRS, CDR2 YFSETQ. The CDR3 DNA sequence: TGCGCCAGCAGCTTGGGCAGGGGTGCTGAAGCTTTCTTT. Residues: CASSLGRGAEAFF.

The CDR3 DNA reads as TGTGCCAGCAGTGGGCAGTACAATGAGCAGTTCTTC. The encoded protein is CASSGQYNEQFF. The chain links TRBV2 to TRBJ2-1; D gene unclear. The CDR3 consists of 12 residues. Germline V gives CDR1 SNHLY, CDR2 FYNNEI. Trimming took 4 bases from V and 4 from J, leaving 5 bases between them.

The rearrangement links TRBV5-4 to TRBJ2-3; TRBD2 aligns across 9 bases. Looked up from germline, CDR1 is SGHNT and CDR2 is YYREEE (reference sequence). This CDR3 has 16 amino acids. J gave up 6 bases and V 0 bases, and 8 bases lay outside the gene matches. CDR3 residues: CASSLAAGGPSDTQYF. CDR3 bases: TGTGCCAGCAGCTTGGCGGCGGGGGGGCCGTCGGATACGCAGTATTTT.

Of note for this clone: Other DNA variants within this sample encode the same CDR3. The chain recombines TRBV7-2 with TRBJ1-1; TRBD1 might be the D (5 bases). Germline values: CDR1 SGHTA, CDR2 FQGNSA. V was trimmed by 5 bases and J by 1 base, leaving 11 bases between them. CDR3 size: 14 residues. The CDR3 loop is CASSLGTANTEAFF. CDR3 DNA sequence: TGTGCCAGCAGCCTGGGGACTGCGAACACTGAAGCTTTCTTT.

This clone was seen more than once but under ten times. The rearrangement joins TRBV13 to TRBJ1-6; 9 bases match TRBD1. Germline CDR1 and CDR2: PRHDT and FYEKMQ (reference sequence). The CDR3 sequence is 15 residues long. V dropped 5 bases and J dropped 7; count of bases not matched to a gene: 6. The CDR3 sequence: CASSPYRGQNSPLHF. CDR3 in DNA: TGTGCCAGCAGCCCCTACAGGGGGCAGAATTCACCCCTCCACTTT.

The V call is TRBV9, the J call TRBJ1-2; 7 bases are a match to TRBD1. Germline V lookup: CDR1 SGDLS, CDR2 YYNGEE. Losses at the gene ends were 3 bases for V and 2 bases for J; bases not matched to a gene: 4. This CDR3 spans 14 amino acids. CDR3 nucleotide sequence: TGTGCCAGCAGCGGAATGGGACAGAACTATGGCTACACCTTC. Protein: CASSGMGQNYGYTF.

The chain joins TRBV19 to TRBJ1-5; D possibly corresponds to TRBD1 (5 bases). The CDR3 sequence is 15 residues long. Germline CDR1 and CDR2: LNHDA and SQIVND (reference sequence). The V gene lost 3 bases and the J gene lost 3 bases, with 12 bases spanning the gap. The CDR3 is CASSMPGEYNQPQHF. In DNA, the CDR3 is TGTGCCAGTAGTATGCCGGGGGAATACAATCAGCCCCAGCATTTT.

The V gene is TRBV10-3, the J gene TRBJ1-5, with a possible D match to TRBD1 (6 bases). Trimming removed 6 bases from V and 5 bases from J, with 11 bases in between. CDR3 size: 13 residues. Germline lookup yields CDR1 ENHRY and CDR2 SYGVKD. The CDR3 loop reads CAIRDSSDQPQHF. The CDR3 nucleotides read TGTGCCATCAGGGACAGTTCGGATCAGCCCCAGCATTTT.

V and J are TRBV6-6 and TRBJ2-7; a weak D match, TRBD2 (5 bases). Trimming pared 5 bases from V and 0 bases from J, leaving 14 bases between. This CDR3 region has 15 residues. Germline CDR1 MNHNY, CDR2 SVGAGI (reference sequence). The CDR3 bases are TGTGCCAGCAGTCCGACTGGGGAGCCCTCCTACGAGCAGTACTTC. This codes for CASSPTGEPSYEQYF.

This clone came up a few times. The CDR3 here is CASSEEGQGSHEQYF. The CDR3 DNA follows: TGTGCCAGCAGTGAAGAGGGACAGGGGTCCCACGAGCAGTACTTC. The chain combines TRBV2 with TRBJ2-7, with 10 bases that match TRBD1. The CDR3 is 15 residues long. Germline lookup yields CDR1 SNHLY and CDR2 FYNNEI. J lost 5 bases, V lost 1 base, and 5 bases had no gene match.

This chain uses TRBV20-1 with TRBJ2-3; tentative D call: TRBD2 (5 bases). Germline assignment: CDR1 DFQATT and CDR2 SNEGSKA (reference sequence). V lost 6 bases and J lost 5, with 9 bases in between. The CDR3 consists of 11 residues. This CDR3 is CSAGRGDTQYF. The CDR3 region has the DNA TGCAGTGCGGGCCGGGGAGATACGCAGTATTTT.

This sequence joins TRBV18 and TRBJ2-3; 10 bases line up with TRBD2. Germline CDR1 reads KGHSH; CDR2 reads LQKENI. V shed 1 base and J 1 base; nucleotides not matched to a gene: 5. This CDR3 contains 17 residues. CDR3: CASSPQDLAGGTDTQYF. The CDR3 DNA sequence: TGTGCCAGCTCACCACAGGATCTAGCGGGGGGCACAGATACGCAGTATTTT.

This clone occurred a few times. V gene TRBV11-3 combines with J gene TRBJ2-5, with 8 bases lining up with TRBD2. The CDR3 runs 17 residues. Germline V gene lookup returns CDR1 SGHNT and CDR2 YENEEA. V shed 5 bases and J 2 bases; nucleotides not matched to a gene: 13. As DNA, the CDR3 is TGTGCCAGCAGCCTCGGGGGGGCGGGGGTCCCTCAAGAGACCCAGTACTTC. Translation: CASSLGGAGVPQETQYF.

Here the CDR3 DNA reads TGTGCCAGCAGGCCAAGGGCGGGGGAAGGCAATGAGCAGTTCTTC. The encoded protein is CASRPRAGEGNEQFF. V and J are TRBV5-4 and TRBJ2-1, with 7 bases identical to TRBD2. The CDR3 contains 15 residues. Germline V gene sequence: CDR1 SGHNT, CDR2 YYREEE (reference sequence). V trimming: 5 bases; J trimming: 6 bases; junction bases outside the gene matches: 11.